This paragraph reports one T cell receptor beta chain. The data originate from a study of blood T cell repertoires in COVID-19. Study information: Whether acute or convalescent, the COVID-19 samples came from the United States, Italy and Spain. Sources were T cells, B-cell-depleted T cells, or PBMCs; the material itself was cDNA or gDNA.

The authors' processing: Nucleated cell counts were estimated from reference gene primer amplification. TCRdb keeps only in-frame clones here, not all; method: immunoSEQ multiplex PCR. V and J calls and clone size are those listed in that table; D and trimming were worked out from the DNA. The table has some 250,000 clones, around 88% seen once. Trimming took off 3 bases at V and 6 bases at J, with 9 bases between the two ends. Looked up from germline, CDR1 is SNHLY and CDR2 is FYNNEI. This CDR3 has 12 amino acids. The sample comprised peripheral blood. This chain joins TRBV2 and TRBJ2-7; no clear D. The receptor comes from a man at least 80 years old with acute or convalescent COVID-19. CDR3 in DNA: TGTGCCAGCAGTGACAAGCGACTCGAGCAGTACTTC. As protein: CASSDKRLEQYF.